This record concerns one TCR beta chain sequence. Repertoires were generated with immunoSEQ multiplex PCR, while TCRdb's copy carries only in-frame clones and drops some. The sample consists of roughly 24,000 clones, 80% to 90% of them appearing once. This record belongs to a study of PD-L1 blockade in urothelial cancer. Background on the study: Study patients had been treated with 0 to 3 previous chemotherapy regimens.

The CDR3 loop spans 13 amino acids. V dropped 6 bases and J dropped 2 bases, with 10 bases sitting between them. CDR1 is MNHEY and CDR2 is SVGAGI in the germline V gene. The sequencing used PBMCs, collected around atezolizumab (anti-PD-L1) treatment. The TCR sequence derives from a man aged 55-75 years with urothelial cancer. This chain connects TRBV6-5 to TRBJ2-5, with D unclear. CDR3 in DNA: TGTGCCAGCAGCCCGAGAGTTCAAGAGACCCAGTACTTC. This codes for CASSPRVQETQYF.